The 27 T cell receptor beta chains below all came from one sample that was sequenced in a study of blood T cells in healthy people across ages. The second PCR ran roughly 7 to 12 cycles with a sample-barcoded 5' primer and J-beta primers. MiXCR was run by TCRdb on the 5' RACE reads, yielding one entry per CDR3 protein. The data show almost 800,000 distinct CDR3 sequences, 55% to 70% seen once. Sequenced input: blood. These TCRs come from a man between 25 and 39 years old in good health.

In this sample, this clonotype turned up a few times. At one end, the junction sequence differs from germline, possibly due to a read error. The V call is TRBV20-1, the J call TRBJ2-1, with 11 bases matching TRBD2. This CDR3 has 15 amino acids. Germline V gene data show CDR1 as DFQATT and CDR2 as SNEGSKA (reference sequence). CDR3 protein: CSAPAVAGGYSEQFF. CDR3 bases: TGCAGTGCGCCCGCGGTAGCGGGGGGGTACAGTGAGCAGTTCTTC.

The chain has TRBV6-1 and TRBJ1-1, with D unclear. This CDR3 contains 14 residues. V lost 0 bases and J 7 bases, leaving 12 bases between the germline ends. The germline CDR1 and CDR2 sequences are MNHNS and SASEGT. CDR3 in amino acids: CASSEAGFMFEAFF. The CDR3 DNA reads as TGTGCCAGCAGTGAAGCGGGTTTTATGTTTGAAGCTTTCTTT.

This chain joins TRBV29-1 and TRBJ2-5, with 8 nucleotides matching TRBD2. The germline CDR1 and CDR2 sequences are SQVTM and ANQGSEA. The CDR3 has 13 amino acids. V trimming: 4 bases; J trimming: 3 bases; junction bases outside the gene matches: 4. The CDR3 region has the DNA TGCAGCGTTGCGGGTAGCGGGGAAGAGACCCAGTACTTC. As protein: CSVAGSGEETQYF.

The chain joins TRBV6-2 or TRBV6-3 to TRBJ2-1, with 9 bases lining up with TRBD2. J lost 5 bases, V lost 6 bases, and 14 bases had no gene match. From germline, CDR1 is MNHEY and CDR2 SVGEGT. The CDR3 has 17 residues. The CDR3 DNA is TGTGCCAGCAGCCTCCAAGCACTAGCGGGTCAAGACAATGAGCAGTTCTTC. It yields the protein CASSLQALAGQDNEQFF.

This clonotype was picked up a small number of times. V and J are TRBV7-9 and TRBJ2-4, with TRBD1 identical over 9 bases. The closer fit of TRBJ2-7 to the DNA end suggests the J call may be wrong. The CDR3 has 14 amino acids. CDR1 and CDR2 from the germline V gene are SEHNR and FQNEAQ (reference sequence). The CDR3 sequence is CASSERQGAYEQYF. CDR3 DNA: TGTGCCAGCAGCGAAAGACAGGGGGCCTACGAGCAGTACTTC.

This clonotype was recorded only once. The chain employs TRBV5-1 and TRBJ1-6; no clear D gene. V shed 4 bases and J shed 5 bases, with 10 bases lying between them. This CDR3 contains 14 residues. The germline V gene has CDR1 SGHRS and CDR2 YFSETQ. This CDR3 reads CASSPTPNNSPLHF. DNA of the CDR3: TGCGCCAGCAGCCCGACACCTAATAATTCACCCCTCCACTTT.

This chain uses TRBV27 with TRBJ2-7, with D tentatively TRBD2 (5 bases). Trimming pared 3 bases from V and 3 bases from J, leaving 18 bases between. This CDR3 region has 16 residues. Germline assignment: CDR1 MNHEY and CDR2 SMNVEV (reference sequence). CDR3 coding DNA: TGTGCCAGCAGTTTGAGCCCTAGCCGTGGCATCTACGAGCAGTACTTC. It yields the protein CASSLSPSRGIYEQYF.

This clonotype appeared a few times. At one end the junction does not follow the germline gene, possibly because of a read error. CDR3 protein: CSASGSGVKTQYF. The CDR3 DNA is TGCAGCGCTAGCGGGAGTGGGGTAAAGACCCAGTACTTC. The chain carries TRBV20-1 and TRBJ2-5, with 10 bases fitting TRBD2. Germline values: CDR1 DFQATT, CDR2 SNEGSKA (reference sequence). The CDR3 covers 13 residues.

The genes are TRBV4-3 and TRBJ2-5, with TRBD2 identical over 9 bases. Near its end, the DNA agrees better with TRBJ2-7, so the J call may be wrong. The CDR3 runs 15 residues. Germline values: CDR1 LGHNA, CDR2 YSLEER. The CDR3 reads CASSQGTSVGYEQYF. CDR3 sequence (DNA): TGCGCCAGCAGCCAAGGGACTAGCGTTGGGTACGAGCAGTACTTC.

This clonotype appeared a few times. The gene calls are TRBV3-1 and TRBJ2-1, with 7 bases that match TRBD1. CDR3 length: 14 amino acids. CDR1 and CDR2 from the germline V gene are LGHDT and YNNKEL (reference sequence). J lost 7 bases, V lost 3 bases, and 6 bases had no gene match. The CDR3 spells CASSQVSQGNEQFF. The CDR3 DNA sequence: TGTGCCAGCAGCCAGGTGTCACAGGGGAATGAGCAGTTCTTC.

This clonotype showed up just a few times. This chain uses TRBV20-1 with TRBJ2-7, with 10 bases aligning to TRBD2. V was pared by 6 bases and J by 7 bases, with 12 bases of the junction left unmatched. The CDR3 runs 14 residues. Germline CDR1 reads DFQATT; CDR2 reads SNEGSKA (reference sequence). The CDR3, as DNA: TGCAGTGCGCGGACTAGCGGAGGTGTGAGAGAGCAGTACTTC. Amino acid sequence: CSARTSGGVREQYF.

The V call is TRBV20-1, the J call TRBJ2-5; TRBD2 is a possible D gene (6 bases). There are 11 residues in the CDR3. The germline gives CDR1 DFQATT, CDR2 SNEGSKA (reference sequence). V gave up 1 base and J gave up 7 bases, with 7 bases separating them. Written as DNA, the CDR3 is TGCAGTGCTAGAGGTAGCGGGACCCAGTACTTC. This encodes CSARGSGTQYF.

The DNA for the CDR3 is TGTGCCAGCAGCCCGGCTGGGGCCCAAGGCGAGCAGTACTTC. Translated: CASSPAGAQGEQYF. The chain combines TRBV11-2 with TRBJ2-7; D might be TRBD1 (5 bases). Germline CDR1 SGHAT, CDR2 FQNNGV. The germline V and J ends were trimmed by 5 bases and 6 bases, with 17 bases remaining between them. The CDR3 length is 14 residues.

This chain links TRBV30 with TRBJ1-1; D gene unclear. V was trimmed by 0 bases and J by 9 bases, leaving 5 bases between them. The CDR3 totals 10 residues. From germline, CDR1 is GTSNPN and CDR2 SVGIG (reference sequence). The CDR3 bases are TGTGCCTGGAGTGTAGACAAAGCTTTCTTT. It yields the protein CAWSVDKAFF.

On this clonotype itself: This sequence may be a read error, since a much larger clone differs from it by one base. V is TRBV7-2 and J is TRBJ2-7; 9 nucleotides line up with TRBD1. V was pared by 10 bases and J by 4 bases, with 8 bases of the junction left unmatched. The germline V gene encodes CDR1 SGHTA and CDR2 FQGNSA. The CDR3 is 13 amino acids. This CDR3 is CANSWDRAYEQYF. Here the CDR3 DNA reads TGTGCCAACAGTTGGGACAGGGCTTACGAGCAGTACTTC.

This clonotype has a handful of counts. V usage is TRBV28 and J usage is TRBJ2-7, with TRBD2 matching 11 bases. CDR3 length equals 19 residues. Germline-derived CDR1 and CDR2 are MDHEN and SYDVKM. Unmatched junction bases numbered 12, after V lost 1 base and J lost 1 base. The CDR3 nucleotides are TGTGCCAGCAGTTTATTCTGGGGGCCGGGACTAGCGGTATCCTACGAGCAGTACTTC. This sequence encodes CASSLFWGPGLAVSYEQYF.

In DNA, the CDR3 is TGTGCCAGCAGTTCAACCGGGACAGGGGGCATCTATGGCTACACCTTC. Translating gives CASSSTGTGGIYGYTF. The chain carries TRBV6-5 and TRBJ1-2; 12 positions match TRBD1. V dropped 4 bases and J dropped 4; count of bases not matched to a gene: 7. Looked up from germline, CDR1 is MNHEY and CDR2 is SVGAGI. There are 16 residues in the CDR3.

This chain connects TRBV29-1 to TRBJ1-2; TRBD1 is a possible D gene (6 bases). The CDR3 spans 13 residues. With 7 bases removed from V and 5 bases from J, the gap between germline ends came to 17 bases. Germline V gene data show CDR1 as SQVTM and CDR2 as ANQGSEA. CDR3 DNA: TGCAGCGCTGCCAACAGGGAGGGGTATGGCTACACCTTC. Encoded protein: CSAANREGYGYTF.

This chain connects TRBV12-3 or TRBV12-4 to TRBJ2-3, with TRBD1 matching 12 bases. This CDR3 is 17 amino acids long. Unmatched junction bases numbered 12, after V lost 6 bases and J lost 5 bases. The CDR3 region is CASSSSPGTGGLDTQYF. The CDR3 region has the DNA TGTGCCAGCAGCTCCTCTCCCGGGACAGGGGGCTTAGATACGCAGTATTTT.

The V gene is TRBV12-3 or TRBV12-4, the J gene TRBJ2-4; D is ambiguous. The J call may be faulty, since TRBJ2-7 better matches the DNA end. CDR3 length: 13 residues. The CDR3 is CASGSSVSYEQYF. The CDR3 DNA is TGTGCCAGCGGATCGTCGGTCTCCTACGAGCAGTACTTC.

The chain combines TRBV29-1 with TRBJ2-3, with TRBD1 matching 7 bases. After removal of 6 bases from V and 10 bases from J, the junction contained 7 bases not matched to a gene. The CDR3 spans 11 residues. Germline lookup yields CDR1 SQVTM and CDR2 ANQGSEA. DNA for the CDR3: TGCAGCGTCTGGAATGACAGGGCGCAGTATTTT. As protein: CSVWNDRAQYF.

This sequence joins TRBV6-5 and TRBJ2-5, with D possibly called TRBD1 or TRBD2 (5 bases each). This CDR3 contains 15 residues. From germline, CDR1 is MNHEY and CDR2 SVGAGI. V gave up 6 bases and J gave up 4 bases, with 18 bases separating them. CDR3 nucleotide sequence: TGTGCCAGCAGAGAGGGGCTAGTGTTTCTAGAGACCCAGTACTTC. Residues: CASREGLVFLETQYF.

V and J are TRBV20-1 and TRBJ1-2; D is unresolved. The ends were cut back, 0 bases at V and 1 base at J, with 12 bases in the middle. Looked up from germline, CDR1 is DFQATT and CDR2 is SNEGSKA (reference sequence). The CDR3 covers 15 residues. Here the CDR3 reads CSARDNRVFNYGYTF. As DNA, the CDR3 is TGCAGTGCTAGAGATAACCGAGTCTTTAACTATGGCTACACCTTC.

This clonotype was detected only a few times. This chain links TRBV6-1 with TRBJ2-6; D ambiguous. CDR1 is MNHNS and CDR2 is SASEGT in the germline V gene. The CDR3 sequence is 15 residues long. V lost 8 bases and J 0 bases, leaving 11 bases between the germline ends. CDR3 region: CASDFLISGANVLTF. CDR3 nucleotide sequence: TGTGCCAGCGATTTTCTCATCTCTGGGGCCAACGTCCTGACTTTC.

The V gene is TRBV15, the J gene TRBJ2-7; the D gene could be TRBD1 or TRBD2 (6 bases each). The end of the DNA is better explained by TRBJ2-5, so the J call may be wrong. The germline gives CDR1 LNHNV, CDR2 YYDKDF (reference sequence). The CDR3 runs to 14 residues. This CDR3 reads CATSRDKGGETQYF. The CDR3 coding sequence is TGTGCCACCAGCAGAGATAAGGGGGGAGAGACCCAGTACTTC.

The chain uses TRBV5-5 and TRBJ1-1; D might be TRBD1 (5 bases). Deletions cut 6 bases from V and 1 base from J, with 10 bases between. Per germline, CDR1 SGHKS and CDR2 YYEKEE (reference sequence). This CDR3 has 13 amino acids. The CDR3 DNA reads TGTGCCAGCATAGGGGCAGGGAACACTGAAGCTTTCTTT. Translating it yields CASIGAGNTEAFF.

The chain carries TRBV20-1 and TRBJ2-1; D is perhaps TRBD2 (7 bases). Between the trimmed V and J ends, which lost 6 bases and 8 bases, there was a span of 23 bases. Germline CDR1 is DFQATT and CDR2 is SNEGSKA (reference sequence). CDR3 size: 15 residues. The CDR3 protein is CSAAGGIGGADEQFF. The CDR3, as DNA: TGCAGTGCCGCCGGGGGGATCGGGGGCGCGGATGAGCAGTTCTTC.